This T cell receptor (beta chain) was profiled in a study of cytomegalovirus exposure and HLA in healthy donors. Study-wide results and caveats: A likely sequencing artifact accounted for one observed cluster of highly shared sequence variants. For presence/absence analyses, sequencing depth was assumed to be roughly uniform across donors.

A note on this clone: Its antigen is still unknown.

The primer mix had 60 Vbeta and 13 Jbeta primers. Some clones are missing from TCRdb's copy, which holds only in-frame ones; the method was immunoSEQ multiplex PCR. The sample lists under 150,000 clones; 70% to 80% were seen once. Looked up from germline, CDR1 is LNHDA and CDR2 is SQIVND (reference sequence). Trimming cost V 5 bases and J 4 bases; bases outside gene matches: 10. This CDR3 contains 15 residues. The source is a man over 45 in good health and CMV-seronegative. Sequenced: PBMCs. The chain links TRBV19 to TRBJ1-1; 7 bases match TRBD1. The CDR3 coding sequence is TGTGCCAGTAGTGTTGACAGGGCGAAGGCCACTGAAGCTTTCTTT. It specifies CASSVDRAKATEAFF.